This T cell receptor beta chain is from a study of beta chain features in type 1 diabetes. The study's findings and limits: It was among patients, rather than healthy donors, that naive, central memory and Treg TCRB repertoires appeared more similar. PCR might pick shorter templates more often, in the same way for patients and controls. When Type 1 diabetes patients were examined, their TCRB CDR3s proved moderately but significantly shorter in all four CD4+ subsets.

Approximately 100 mL of blood, on average, came from one heparinised draw per donor. As regards this clone: The antigen remains undetermined.

Germline V gene sequence: CDR1 LGHNA, CDR2 YNFKEQ. The CDR3 has 18 residues. Trimming cost V 3 bases and J 7 bases, with 26 bases left between them. The authors reverse transcribed all of the isolated RNA, so sequencing captured expressed TCRB transcripts. TCRdb's copy holds only in-frame clones and misses some; the assay was immunoSEQ multiplex PCR. This table has a few hundred thousand clones, about 15% appearing once. The receptor comes from a man aged 30 to 45 with type 1 diabetes. Sequenced input: naive CD4+ T cells from blood. This rearrangement joins TRBV4-2 to TRBJ2-3; possibly TRBD2 for D (8 bases). CDR3 in DNA: TGTGCCAGCAGCCAGGAAGAATACGGGAGGGGGCAGCTCAATACGCAGTATTTT. It encodes CASSQEEYGRGQLNTQYF.